These T cell receptor beta chains were read from a single sample in a study of blood T cell repertoires in COVID-19. Here immunoSEQ multiplex PCR was the method, and the copy in TCRdb shows in-frame clones only, minus some. The table includes roughly 53,000 clones, about 76% detected once. Source material: peripheral blood. All receptors come from a man between 50 and 59 years old with active or convalescent COVID-19. CDR3s include the opening cysteine and the closing phenylalanine or tryptophan. The D gene is left open where the match is weak. Some rows mark clone size as missing; the rest say once, few, many or name a class of expanded clone.

TGTGCCTCCAACCGGGACATAACCACCGGGGAGCTGTTTTTT,CASNRDITTGELFF,TRBJ2-2,NA,NA,TRBV30
TGTGCCAGCAGTCCATCAACGCCGGGACTAGCGGGGACCGGGGAGCTGTTTTTT,CASSPSTPGLAGTGELFF,TRBJ2-2,few,TRBD2,TRBV27
TGTGCCAGCAGCCCATCCGGGACAGAGAATGAGCAGTTCTTC,CASSPSGTENEQFF,TRBJ2-1,NA,TRBD1,TRBV7-9
TGTGCCAGCAGTAAACAGGGTACATCCTACAATGAGCAGTTCTTC,CASSKQGTSYNEQFF,TRBJ2-1,NA,NA,TRBV6-6
TGTGCCAGTAGTAGGACAGGGCATAGCAATCAGCCCCAGCATTTT,CASSRTGHSNQPQHF,TRBJ1-5,NA,TRBD1,TRBV19
TGTGCCAGCAGCTCCACACCTTACGAGCAGTACTTC,CASSSTPYEQYF,TRBJ2-7,once,NA,TRBV11-2
TGCGCCAGCAGCGACGCCCTAGCGGGGGACGAGCAGTACTTC,CASSDALAGDEQYF,TRBJ2-7,NA,TRBD2,TRBV5-1
TGTGCCAGCAGCTTATTACTAGCGGACAATGAGCAGTTCTTC,CASSLLLADNEQFF,TRBJ2-1,few,TRBD2,TRBV13
TGTGCCAGCAGACCGACAGGAAGAGAGACCCAGTACTTC,CASRPTGRETQYF,TRBJ2-5,NA,NA,TRBV12-3/TRBV12-4
TGTGCCAGTAGTATTCAAAGGACTCAAGGCTACACCTTC,CASSIQRTQGYTF,TRBJ1-2,NA,NA,TRBV19
TGTGCCAGCAGCCCCGGGTATGGCTACACCTTC,CASSPGYGYTF,TRBJ1-2,NA,NA,TRBV3-1/TRBV3-2
TGTGCCAGCAGCTTAGGGGGACAGAATCAGCCCCAGCATTTT,CASSLGGQNQPQHF,TRBJ1-5,NA,TRBD1,TRBV7-2
TGTGCCAGCAGCTTACCCGCGGGGGGACCCACGATACCACAAGAGACCCAGTACTTC,CASSLPAGGPTIPQETQYF,TRBJ2-5,NA,TRBD2,TRBV13
TGTGCCAGCTTTGCGGGGACCTACAATGAGCAGTTCTTC,CASFAGTYNEQFF,TRBJ2-1,NA,NA,TRBV6-6
TGTGCCAGCAGCTACCCCGGGACTCCCTCCTACAATGAGCAGTTCTTC,CASSYPGTPSYNEQFF,TRBJ2-1,NA,NA,TRBV14
TGTGCCAGCAGCTTCTTACAGGTCCTGAATGAGCAGTTCTTC,CASSFLQVLNEQFF,TRBJ2-1,NA,NA,TRBV5-5
TGTGCCAGCAGCCAGCAAACAGGGGTCCCTAACTATGGCTACACCTTC,CASSQQTGVPNYGYTF,TRBJ1-2,NA,TRBD1,TRBV4-2
TGTGCCAGTAGCACGAGCGGAGCTCGGGAGCAGTACTTC,CASSTSGAREQYF,TRBJ2-7,NA,NA,TRBV19
TGCGCCAGCAGCCAAGAGGGTCTAGCGTACAATGAGCAGTTCTTC,CASSQEGLAYNEQFF,TRBJ2-1,NA,NA,TRBV4-1
TGCGCCAGCAAGACTAGCGGGGGTTCAGATACGCAGTATTTT,CASKTSGGSDTQYF,TRBJ2-3,NA,TRBD2,TRBV10-2
TGTGCCAGCAGTTACGTTTCCAGGGGATATTCACCCCTCCACTTT,CASSYVSRGYSPLHF,TRBJ1-6,NA,NA,TRBV6-6
TGCGCCAGCCGGACTAGCGGGGCTAGCACAGATACGCAGTATTTT,CASRTSGASTDTQYF,TRBJ2-3,NA,TRBD2,TRBV5-1
TGTGCCAGCAGGGGGGGACTAGTATATGAGCAGTTCTTC,CASRGGLVYEQFF,TRBJ2-1,NA,TRBD2,TRBV6-5
TGTGCCAGCAGTTCTCCGGGACATTTTGAGACCCAGTACTTC,CASSSPGHFETQYF,TRBJ2-5,NA,NA,TRBV2
TGTGCCAGCTCACCACCGGGGAGGGAAGGATATGGCTACACCTTC,CASSPPGREGYGYTF,TRBJ1-2,NA,NA,TRBV18